This T cell receptor (beta chain) stems from a study of cytomegalovirus exposure and HLA in healthy donors. Study background: The 130 or so validation repertoires, a later analysis reported, used the same platform as the 666 first-cohort repertoires.

This table comes from immunoSEQ multiplex PCR, and its TCRdb copy is limited to in-frame clones, with some not included. The table shows some 68,000 clones, with about 96% occurring only once. J was trimmed by 4 bases and V by 5 bases; bases with no gene match: 8. CDR1 LNHDA and CDR2 SQIVND come from the germline V gene (reference sequence). The CDR3 length is 15 residues. The donors were part of the validation cohort, which consisted of roughly 110 subjects and was separate from the first cohort of 666 subjects. As for this clone: Antigen: not known. The sample has other DNA sequences that encode this CDR3 too.

Findings and caveats of the study: Usually a TCR sequence was rare, but some public TCRs were found in many donors.

J is TRBJ1-5 and V is TRBV19; 7 positions agree with TRBD1. The sequence derives from a man aged 18 to 30 in good health and CMV-seronegative. Sequenced input: PBMCs. The CDR3 DNA follows: TGTGCCAGTAGTCTCCTTTCGACAGGGAATCAGCCCCAGCATTTT. Amino acid sequence: CASSLLSTGNQPQHF.